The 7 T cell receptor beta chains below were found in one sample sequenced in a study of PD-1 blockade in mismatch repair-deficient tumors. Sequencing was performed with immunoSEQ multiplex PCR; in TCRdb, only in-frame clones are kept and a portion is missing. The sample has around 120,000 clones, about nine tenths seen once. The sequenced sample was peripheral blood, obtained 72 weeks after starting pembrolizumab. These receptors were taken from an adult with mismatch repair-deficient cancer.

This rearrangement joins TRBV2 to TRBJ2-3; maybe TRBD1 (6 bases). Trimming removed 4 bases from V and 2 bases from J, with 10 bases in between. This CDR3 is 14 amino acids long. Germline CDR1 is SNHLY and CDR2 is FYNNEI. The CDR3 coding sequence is TGTGCCAGCAGTGTCCGGGACAACACAGATACGCAGTATTTT. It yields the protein CASSVRDNTDTQYF.

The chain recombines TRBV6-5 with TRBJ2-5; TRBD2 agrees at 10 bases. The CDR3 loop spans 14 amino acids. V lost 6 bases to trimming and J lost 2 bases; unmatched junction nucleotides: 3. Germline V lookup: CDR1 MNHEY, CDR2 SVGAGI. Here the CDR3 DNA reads TGTGCCAGCAGACTACTAGCGGGGCAAGAGACCCAGTACTTC. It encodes CASRLLAGQETQYF.

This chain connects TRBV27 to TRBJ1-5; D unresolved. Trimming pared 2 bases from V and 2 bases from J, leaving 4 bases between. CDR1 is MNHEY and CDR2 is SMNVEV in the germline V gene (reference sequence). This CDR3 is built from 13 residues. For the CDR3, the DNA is TGTGCCAGCAGTTTACTGGGCAATCAGCCCCAGCATTTT. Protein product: CASSLLGNQPQHF.

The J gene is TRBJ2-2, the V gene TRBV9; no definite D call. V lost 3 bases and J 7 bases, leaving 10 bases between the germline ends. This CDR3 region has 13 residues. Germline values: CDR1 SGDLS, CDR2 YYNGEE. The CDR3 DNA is TGTGCCAGCAGCGAAGAAATGGACGGGGAGCTGTTTTTT. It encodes CASSEEMDGELFF.

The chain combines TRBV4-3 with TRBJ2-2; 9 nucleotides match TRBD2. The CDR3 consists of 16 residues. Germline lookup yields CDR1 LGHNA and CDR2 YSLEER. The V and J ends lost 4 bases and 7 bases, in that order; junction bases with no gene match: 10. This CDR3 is CASSPWRREGDGELFF. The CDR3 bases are TGCGCCAGCAGCCCTTGGCGGCGGGAGGGTGACGGGGAGCTGTTTTTT.

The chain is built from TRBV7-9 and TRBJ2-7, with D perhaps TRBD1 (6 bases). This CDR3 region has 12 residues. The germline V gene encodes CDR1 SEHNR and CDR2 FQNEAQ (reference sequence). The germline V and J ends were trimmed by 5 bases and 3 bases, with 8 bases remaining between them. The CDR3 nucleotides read TGTGCCAGCAGCGGACAGAACTACGAGCAGTACTTC. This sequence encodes CASSGQNYEQYF.

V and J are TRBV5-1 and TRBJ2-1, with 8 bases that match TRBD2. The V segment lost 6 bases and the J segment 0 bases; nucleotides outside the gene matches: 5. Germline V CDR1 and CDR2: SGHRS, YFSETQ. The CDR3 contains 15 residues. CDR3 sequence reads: CASKLAERSYNEQFF. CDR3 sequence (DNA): TGCGCCAGCAAACTAGCGGAACGCTCCTACAATGAGCAGTTCTTC.